This entry describes one TCR beta chain. At one end, the junction sequence differs from germline, possibly due to a read error. The record originates from a study of blood T cell repertoires in COVID-19. CDR1 and CDR2 from the germline V gene are MGHRA and YSYEKL. CDR3 size: 13 residues. Sequencing used immunoSEQ multiplex PCR; TCRdb keeps in-frame clones, though not all of them. Of about 130,000 clones listed, just under 85% were seen once; the top ten hold over 10%. The sequence was collected from a human donor in a cohort sampled during active COVID-19. The V call is TRBV4-1, the J call TRBJ2-5, with D unclear. The sequenced sample was peripheral blood. The chain's CDR3 is CASSQDDSETRYF. CDR3 bases: TGCGCCAGCAGCCAAGATGATTCGGAGACCCGGTACTTC.